These T cell receptor beta chains were read from a single sample in a study of T-cell reconstitution after alpha-beta-depleted transplantation in children. Using its own MiXCR run on the PCR reads, TCRdb lists one record per CDR3 protein. The sample includes 200,000 to 250,000 distinct CDR3 sequences, around 9.9% seen only once; the top ten take 28%. The material sequenced was PBMCs, taken before TCRalphabeta/CD19-depleted stem cell transplant. These receptors all come from a child under two years old with acute myeloid leukemia, due to receive a stem cell transplant. CDR3s include the opening cysteine and the closing phenylalanine or tryptophan. The order of the fields is V gene, clone size, D gene, J gene, CDR3 DNA, CDR3 protein. D genes are given only for firm matches. Part of the rows lack a size; the others show once, few, many or a class for expanded clones.

v_gene: TRBV5-1; abundance: many; d_gene: TRBD1; j_gene: TRBJ1-2; CDR3nt: TGCGCCAGCAGCCCCGGACAGGGGGCTGTATATGGCTACACCTTC; CDR3aa: CASSPGQGAVYGYTF
v_gene: TRBV4-3; abundance: many; d_gene: .; j_gene: TRBJ2-1; CDR3nt: TGCGCCAGCAGCCTCCAGCGGTTCCAGTGGGATGAGCAGTTCTTC; CDR3aa: CASSLQRFQWDEQFF
v_gene: TRBV20-1; abundance: many; d_gene: .; j_gene: TRBJ2-7; CDR3nt: TGCAGTGCTGGCAACCGACAGGACGGCGAGCAGTACTTC; CDR3aa: CSAGNRQDGEQYF
v_gene: TRBV6-1; abundance: many; d_gene: .; j_gene: TRBJ1-1; CDR3nt: TGTGCCAGCAGTGTGAGGGAGAACACTGAAGCTTTCTTT; CDR3aa: CASSVRENTEAFF
v_gene: TRBV30; abundance: many; d_gene: TRBD1; j_gene: TRBJ1-1; CDR3nt: TGTGCCTGGAGTGTGGCAGGGGGCTACACTGAAGCTTTCTTT; CDR3aa: CAWSVAGGYTEAFF
v_gene: TRBV6-5; abundance: .; d_gene: .; j_gene: TRBJ1-1; CDR3nt: TGTGCCAGCAGTTACACCACAGGGAGGGCTGAAGCTTTCTTT; CDR3aa: CASSYTTGRAEAFF
v_gene: TRBV14; abundance: many; d_gene: .; j_gene: TRBJ2-3; CDR3nt: TGTGCCAGCAGCCCCAAACAGGGCTTTGAGGTAGATACGCAGTATTTT; CDR3aa: CASSPKQGFEVDTQYF
v_gene: TRBV5-1; abundance: many; d_gene: .; j_gene: TRBJ2-7; CDR3nt: TGCGCCAGCAGCTTGGACCGGAACGAGCAGTACTTC; CDR3aa: CASSLDRNEQYF
v_gene: TRBV29-1; abundance: many; d_gene: .; j_gene: TRBJ2-6; CDR3nt: TGCAGCGCCGGGCCCTCCCGACCTGGGGCCAACGTCCTGACTTTC; CDR3aa: CSAGPSRPGANVLTF
v_gene: TRBV7-6; abundance: .; d_gene: TRBD2; j_gene: TRBJ2-3; CDR3nt: TGTGCCAGCAGCTCAACAACTAGCGCCAGGGTAGATACGCAGTATTTT; CDR3aa: CASSSTTSARVDTQYF
v_gene: TRBV12-5; abundance: many; d_gene: .; j_gene: TRBJ2-1; CDR3nt: TGTGCTAGTGGTTTGGCCCCTGGGGGTGAGCAGTTCTTC; CDR3aa: CASGLAPGGEQFF
v_gene: TRBV5-1; abundance: medium-sized; d_gene: .; j_gene: TRBJ2-5; CDR3nt: TGCGCCAGCAGCTTGCAGGGAGAGACCCAGTACTTC; CDR3aa: CASSLQGETQYF
v_gene: TRBV4-3; abundance: many; d_gene: TRBD2; j_gene: TRBJ2-3; CDR3nt: TGCGCCAGCAGCCCGCAGCGGGACCAGCGGGATACGCAGTATTTT; CDR3aa: CASSPQRDQRDTQYF
v_gene: TRBV29-1; abundance: .; d_gene: .; j_gene: TRBJ2-2; CDR3nt: TGCAGCTTCTCCCCTAGGGGGGCGGGCACCGGGGAGCTGTTTTTT; CDR3aa: CSFSPRGAGTGELFF
v_gene: TRBV11-2; abundance: many; d_gene: .; j_gene: TRBJ2-5; CDR3nt: TGTGCCAGCAGAACCCATGGGGCAGAAGAGACCCAGTACTTC; CDR3aa: CASRTHGAEETQYF
v_gene: TRBV5-1; abundance: many; d_gene: .; j_gene: TRBJ1-1; CDR3nt: TGCGCCAGCAGTCAAACAGGGATCGGAACCGAAGCTTTCTTT; CDR3aa: CASSQTGIGTEAFF
v_gene: TRBV7-9; abundance: .; d_gene: .; j_gene: TRBJ1-6; CDR3nt: TGTGCCAGCTGTCCTGACAGGAACAATTCACCCCTCCACTTT; CDR3aa: CASCPDRNNSPLHF